This T cell receptor (beta chain) was captured in a study of cytomegalovirus exposure and HLA in healthy donors. Overall study findings and caveats: Cytomegalovirus status, reportedly, was diagnosed with high specificity and sensitivity by the classifier. Subsequent analysis revealed that first-cohort TCR clusters tended to co-occur in the 130 or so validation repertoires. The study designated 150 to 200 TCR beta chains cytomegalovirus-associated. Most TCRs appeared rarely, but some public TCRs recurred in many donors.

The CDR3 has 14 amino acids. The trim removed 3 bases at V and 5 bases at J, leaving 7 bases unmatched. Germline CDR1 and CDR2: MNHEY and SVGAGI. Points on this clone: Its specificity is not known.

Data came from immunoSEQ multiplex PCR; TCRdb stores just in-frame clones and leaves some out. The data show more than 45,000 clones, roughly 89% seen once. The gene calls are TRBV6-5 and TRBJ2-7, with TRBD2 matching 7 bases. Sequenced material: PBMCs. This receptor was taken from a young woman in good health and CMV-seronegative. DNA of the CDR3: TGTGCCAGCAGTTATCAGGGAGGGCAGGACGAGCAGTACTTC. It specifies CASSYQGGQDEQYF.